The rows below give T cell receptor beta chains drawn from one sample of a study of shared clonotypes between healthy human individuals. TCRdb keeps only in-frame clones here, not all; method: immunoSEQ multiplex PCR. The sample records under 550,000 clones, 95% to 97% being singletons. Sequencing input: naive CD4+ T cells sorted from blood. The origin of the receptors is a woman aged 25 to 45 in good health. Each CDR3 is given with its conserved first and last residue. Each record gives: clone size, V gene, D gene, J gene, CDR3 DNA, CDR3 protein. The D gene is left open where the match is weak. Only part of the rows carry a size: once, few, many, or a class if the clone is expanded.

clone size: .
V gene: TRBV23-1
D gene: TRBD2
J gene: TRBJ2-7
CDR3 DNA: TGCGCCAGCAGTCAACGATATGGGACTAGCGGCACGTACGAGCAGTACTTC
CDR3 protein: CASSQRYGTSGTYEQYF

clone size: .
V gene: TRBV27
D gene: TRBD1
J gene: TRBJ1-5
CDR3 DNA: TGTGCCAGCAGTCGTCAGGGGGATAGCAATCAGCCCCAGCATTTT
CDR3 protein: CASSRQGDSNQPQHF

clone size: .
V gene: TRBV28
D gene: TRBD1
J gene: TRBJ1-1
CDR3 DNA: TGTGCCAGCAGCCGACAGGGGTGGATGAACACTGAAGCTTTCTTT
CDR3 protein: CASSRQGWMNTEAFF

clone size: .
V gene: TRBV7-9
D gene: .
J gene: TRBJ2-1
CDR3 DNA: TGTGCCAGCAGCTACAGGGAAGACAATGAGCAGTTCTTC
CDR3 protein: CASSYREDNEQFF

clone size: .
V gene: TRBV18
D gene: .
J gene: TRBJ2-7
CDR3 DNA: TGTGCCAGCGCTGTGACAGGCGACGAGCAGTACTTC
CDR3 protein: CASAVTGDEQYF

clone size: .
V gene: TRBV18
D gene: TRBD2
J gene: TRBJ2-5
CDR3 DNA: TGTGCCAGCTCACCCCGAAATGGACTAGAAGAGACCCAGTACTTC
CDR3 protein: CASSPRNGLEETQYF

clone size: .
V gene: TRBV11-2
D gene: .
J gene: TRBJ2-7
CDR3 DNA: TGTGCCAGCAGCGTTTATGGGGCGGTTGGGAACGAGCAGTACTTC
CDR3 protein: CASSVYGAVGNEQYF

clone size: .
V gene: TRBV28
D gene: .
J gene: TRBJ2-7
CDR3 DNA: TGTGCCAGCAGTTCGGCAGGACCTACCTACGAGCAGTACTTC
CDR3 protein: CASSSAGPTYEQYF

clone size: .
V gene: TRBV4-1
D gene: TRBD2
J gene: TRBJ2-2
CDR3 DNA: TGCGCCAGCAGCCAAGACACGACTAGCGGGAGGGCCAGCACCGGGGAGCTGTTTTTT
CDR3 protein: CASSQDTTSGRASTGELFF

clone size: .
V gene: TRBV2
D gene: TRBD2
J gene: TRBJ2-1
CDR3 DNA: TGTGCCAGCAGTGAGGCGGTAGCGGGGCTTAATGAGCAGTTCTTC
CDR3 protein: CASSEAVAGLNEQFF

clone size: .
V gene: TRBV5-1
D gene: .
J gene: TRBJ1-2
CDR3 DNA: TGCGCCAGCAGCTTGGACTCTTCAGGGGTGACTGGCTACACCTTC
CDR3 protein: CASSLDSSGVTGYTF

clone size: few
V gene: TRBV5-1
D gene: TRBD1
J gene: TRBJ1-4
CDR3 DNA: TGCGCCAGCAGCTTGGGGACAGGGGTGGGTGAAAAACTGTTTTTT
CDR3 protein: CASSLGTGVGEKLFF

clone size: .
V gene: TRBV11-1
D gene: .
J gene: TRBJ2-1
CDR3 DNA: TGTGCCAGCAGCTTAGGACCGCTGTTTGAGCAGTTCTTC
CDR3 protein: CASSLGPLFEQFF

clone size: .
V gene: TRBV7-9
D gene: .
J gene: TRBJ2-7
CDR3 DNA: TGTGCCAGCAGCCTTCAGGACGGACCTTACGAGCAGTACTTC
CDR3 protein: CASSLQDGPYEQYF

clone size: .
V gene: TRBV6-6
D gene: .
J gene: TRBJ2-7
CDR3 DNA: TGTGCCAGCAGTTACAATAGACAGTACAACTCCTACGAGCAGTACTTC
CDR3 protein: CASSYNRQYNSYEQYF

clone size: .
V gene: TRBV27
D gene: TRBD2
J gene: TRBJ2-3
CDR3 DNA: TGTGCCAGCAGGGGGGGGGTGCAGTATTTT
CDR3 protein: CASRGGVQYF

clone size: .
V gene: TRBV10-2
D gene: TRBD1
J gene: TRBJ1-2
CDR3 DNA: TGCGCCAGCAGCCCCGACAGGGATTATGGCTACACCTTC
CDR3 protein: CASSPDRDYGYTF